The rows below give T cell receptor beta chains drawn from one sample of a study of CD4 T cells in relation to SARS-CoV-2 and coronaviruses. Assay: immunoSEQ multiplex PCR; the TCRdb copy retains only in-frame clones and omits some. The table records 20,000 to 30,000 clones, approximately 73% of them present only once. Their target antigens are unknown. Source material: CD4+ T cells from PBMCs, cultured in vitro. Every receptor here comes from a human donor in good health. CDR3s include the opening cysteine and the closing phenylalanine or tryptophan. A D gene is named only where the DNA matches it firmly. Size is stated for part of the rows, as once, few or many counts, or as a class when the clone is expanded.

CDR3aa,CDR3nt,abundance,j_gene,d_gene,v_gene
CASSRGDSSYNEQFF,TGTGCCAGCAGCCGCGGGGATAGCTCCTACAATGAGCAGTTCTTC,.,TRBJ2-1,.,TRBV3-1/TRBV3-2
CASSFSGRNHNEQFF,TGTGCCAGCAGCTTTAGCGGAAGGAACCACAATGAGCAGTTCTTC,.,TRBJ2-1,.,TRBV7-2
CAWSTSGMNPDTQYF,TGTGCCTGGAGCACAAGCGGGATGAACCCAGATACGCAGTATTTT,few,TRBJ2-3,TRBD2,TRBV30
CASSYVSGRAYNEQFF,TGTGCCAGCAGTTACGTGAGCGGGAGGGCCTACAATGAGCAGTTCTTC,.,TRBJ2-1,TRBD2,TRBV6-2/TRBV6-3
CASSFGTGGNTIYF,TGTGCCAGCAGCTTTGGGACCGGAGGGAACACCATATATTTT,.,TRBJ1-3,.,TRBV7-2
CASSLSDRGTYNEQFF,TGTGCCAGCAGCCTTTCGGACAGGGGCACCTACAATGAGCAGTTCTTC,.,TRBJ2-1,TRBD1,TRBV3-1/TRBV3-2
CASSQVGRPNSPLHF,TGCGCCAGCAGCCAAGTGGGCAGACCAAATTCACCCCTCCACTTT,.,TRBJ1-6,.,TRBV4-3
CASSSTGYQETQYF,TGTGCCAGCAGCTCGACAGGGTACCAAGAGACCCAGTACTTC,.,TRBJ2-5,TRBD1,TRBV7-2
CASSLGDSSYNSPLHF,TGCGCCAGCAGCTTGGGGGACAGCTCCTATAATTCACCCCTCCACTTT,once,TRBJ1-6,TRBD1,TRBV5-1
CASHLRGGTEAFF,TGCGCCAGCCACCTACGAGGAGGAACTGAAGCTTTCTTT,few,TRBJ1-1,.,TRBV5-1
CASSLGVSSHGEQFF,TGTGCCAGCAGCTTGGGAGTCTCTTCCCACGGGGAGCAGTTCTTC,.,TRBJ2-1,.,TRBV11-2
CASSPRGANVLTF,TGTGCCAGCAGCCCTCGGGGGGCCAACGTCCTGACTTTC,.,TRBJ2-6,.,TRBV7-8
CASSKPGGPGYYEQYF,TGTGCCAGCAGCAAACCCGGGGGGCCCGGTTACTACGAGCAGTACTTC,.,TRBJ2-7,.,TRBV21-1
CASTQLAGEETQYF,TGCGCCAGCACCCAACTAGCGGGGGAAGAGACCCAGTACTTC,few,TRBJ2-5,TRBD2,TRBV10-1
CASSISWTANTEAFF,TGTGCCAGTAGCATATCGTGGACGGCGAACACTGAAGCTTTCTTT,.,TRBJ1-1,.,TRBV19
CASSLRGGQGNEKLFF,TGTGCCAGCAGCTTAAGGGGGGGACAGGGAAATGAAAAACTGTTTTTT,.,TRBJ1-4,TRBD1,TRBV11-2
CASSLEADLFGELFF,TGTGCCAGCAGCTTGGAAGCGGACCTATTCGGGGAGCTGTTTTTT,.,TRBJ2-2,.,TRBV7-3
CASSPFEVEAFF,TGTGCCAGCAGCCCGTTCGAGGTTGAAGCTTTCTTT,.,TRBJ1-1,.,TRBV7-9
CASSLSGTYTEAFF,TGTGCCAGCAGCTTATCAGGGACATACACTGAAGCTTTCTTT,few,TRBJ1-1,.,TRBV7-2
CASSQVPSTGELFF,TGCGCCAGCAGCCAAGTCCCCAGCACCGGGGAGCTGTTTTTT,.,TRBJ2-2,.,TRBV4-1
CASSQGTFNTGELFF,TGCGCCAGCAGCCAAGGGACTTTTAACACCGGGGAGCTGTTTTTT,.,TRBJ2-2,.,TRBV4-3
CASSRAGNNSPLHF,TGTGCCAGCAGTAGGGCGGGAAATAATTCACCCCTCCACTTT,.,TRBJ1-6,.,TRBV6-5
CASSYSIGRDPSGANVLTF,TGTGCCAGCAGTTACTCGATTGGCAGGGACCCCTCTGGGGCCAACGTCCTGACTTTC,.,TRBJ2-6,.,TRBV6-2/TRBV6-3
CASSRPGHLNTEAFF,TGTGCCAGTAGTCGTCCGGGACACCTGAACACTGAAGCTTTCTTT,.,TRBJ1-1,.,TRBV19
CASSTTDRVSGELFF,TGTGCCAGCAGCACTACGGACAGGGTGAGCGGGGAGCTGTTTTTT,.,TRBJ2-2,TRBD1,TRBV28
CASSEQGAGGEEQYF,TGTGCCAGCAGTGAACAGGGGGCCGGGGGGGAGGAGCAGTACTTC,once,TRBJ2-7,.,TRBV6-1